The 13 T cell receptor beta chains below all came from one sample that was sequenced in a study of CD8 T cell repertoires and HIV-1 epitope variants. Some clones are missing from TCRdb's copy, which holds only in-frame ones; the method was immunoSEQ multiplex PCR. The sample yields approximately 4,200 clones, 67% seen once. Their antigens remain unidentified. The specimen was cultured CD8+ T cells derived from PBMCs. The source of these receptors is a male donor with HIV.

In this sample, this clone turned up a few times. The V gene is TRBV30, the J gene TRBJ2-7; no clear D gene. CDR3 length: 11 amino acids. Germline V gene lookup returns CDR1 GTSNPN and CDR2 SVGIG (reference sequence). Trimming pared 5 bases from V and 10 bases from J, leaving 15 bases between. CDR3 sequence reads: CAWGLATLQYF. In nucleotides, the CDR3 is TGTGCCTGGGGGCTTGCGACGTTACAGTACTTC.

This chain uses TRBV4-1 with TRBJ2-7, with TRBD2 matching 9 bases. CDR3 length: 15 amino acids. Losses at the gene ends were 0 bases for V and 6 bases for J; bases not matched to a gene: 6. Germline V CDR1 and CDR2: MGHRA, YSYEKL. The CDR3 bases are TGCGCCAGCAGCCAAGAAGCGGGAGGAATCGGCGAGCAGTACTTC. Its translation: CASSQEAGGIGEQYF.

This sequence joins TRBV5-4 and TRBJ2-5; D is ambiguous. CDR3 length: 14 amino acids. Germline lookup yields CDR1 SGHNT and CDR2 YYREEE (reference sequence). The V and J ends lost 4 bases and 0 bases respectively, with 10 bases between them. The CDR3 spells CASSPSPDQETQYF. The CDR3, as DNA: TGTGCCAGCAGCCCAAGCCCAGACCAAGAGACCCAGTACTTC.

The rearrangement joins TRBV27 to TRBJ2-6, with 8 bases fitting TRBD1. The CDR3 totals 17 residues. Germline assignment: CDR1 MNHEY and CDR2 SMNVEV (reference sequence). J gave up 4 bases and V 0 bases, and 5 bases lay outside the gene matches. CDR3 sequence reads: CASSLSDRGAGANVLTF. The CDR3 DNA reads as TGTGCCAGCAGTTTATCCGACAGGGGAGCGGGGGCCAACGTCCTGACTTTC.

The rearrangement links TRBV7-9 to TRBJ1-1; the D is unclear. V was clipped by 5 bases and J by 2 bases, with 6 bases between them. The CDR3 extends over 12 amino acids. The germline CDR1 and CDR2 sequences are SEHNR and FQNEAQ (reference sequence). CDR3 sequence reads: CASSPRNTEAFF. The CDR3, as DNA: TGTGCCAGCAGCCCGCGAAACACTGAAGCTTTCTTT.

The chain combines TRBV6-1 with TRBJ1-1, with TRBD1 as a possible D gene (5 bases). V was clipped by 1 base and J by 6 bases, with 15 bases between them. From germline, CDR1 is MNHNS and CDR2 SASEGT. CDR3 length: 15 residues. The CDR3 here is CASSEVGGDIAEAFF. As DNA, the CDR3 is TGTGCCAGCAGTGAAGTTGGAGGGGATATCGCTGAAGCTTTCTTT.

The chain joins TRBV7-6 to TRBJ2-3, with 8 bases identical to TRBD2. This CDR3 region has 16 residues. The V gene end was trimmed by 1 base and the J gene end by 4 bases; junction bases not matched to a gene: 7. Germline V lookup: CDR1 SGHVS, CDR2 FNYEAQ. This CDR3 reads CASSLDSGREADTQYF. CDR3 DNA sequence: TGTGCCAGCAGCTTAGACTCTGGGCGGGAGGCAGATACGCAGTATTTT.

CDR3 nucleotide sequence: TGTGCCAGCAGCTTAGGGGGGGCATGGGGAAACACCATATATTTT. This encodes CASSLGGAWGNTIYF. The J gene is TRBJ1-3, the V gene TRBV7-2; a weak D match, TRBD1 (6 bases). Germline assignment: CDR1 SGHTA and CDR2 FQGNSA. CDR3 length equals 15 residues. The V gene lost 1 base and the J gene lost 4 bases, with 11 bases spanning the gap.

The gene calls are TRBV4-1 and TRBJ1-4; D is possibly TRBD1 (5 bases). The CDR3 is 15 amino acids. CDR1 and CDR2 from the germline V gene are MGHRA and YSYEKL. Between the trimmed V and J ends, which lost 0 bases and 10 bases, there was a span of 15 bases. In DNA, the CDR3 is TGCGCCAGCAGCCAAGACGGGACCAGTACAGGAAAACTGTTTTTT. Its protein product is CASSQDGTSTGKLFF.

The CDR3 here is CASSLGGGETQYF. CDR3 in DNA: TGTGCCAGCAGCTTAGGGGGGGGTGAGACCCAGTACTTC. The chain links TRBV13 to TRBJ2-5, with a tentative D call TRBD2 (6 bases). Per the germline V gene, CDR1 is PRHDT and CDR2 is FYEKMQ (reference sequence). This CDR3 is 13 amino acids long. The V gene lost 0 bases and the J gene lost 5 bases, with 7 bases spanning the gap.

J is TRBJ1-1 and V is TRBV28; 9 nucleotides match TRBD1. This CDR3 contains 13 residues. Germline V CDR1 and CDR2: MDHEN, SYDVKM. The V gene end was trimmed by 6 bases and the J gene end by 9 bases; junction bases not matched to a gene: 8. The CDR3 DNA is TGTGCCAGCAGGGGACAGGGAGGATTTCAAGCTTTCTTT. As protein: CASRGQGGFQAFF.

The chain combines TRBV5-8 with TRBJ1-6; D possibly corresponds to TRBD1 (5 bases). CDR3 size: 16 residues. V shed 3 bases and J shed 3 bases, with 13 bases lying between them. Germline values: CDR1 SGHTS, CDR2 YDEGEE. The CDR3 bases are TGTGCCAGCAGCTCGGTCCCCGGACACTATAATTCACCCCTCCACTTT. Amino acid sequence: CASSSVPGHYNSPLHF.

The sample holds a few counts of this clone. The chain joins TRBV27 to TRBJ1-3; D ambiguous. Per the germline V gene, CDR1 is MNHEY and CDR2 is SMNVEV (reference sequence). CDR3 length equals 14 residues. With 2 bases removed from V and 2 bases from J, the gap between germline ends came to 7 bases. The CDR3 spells CASSLGGPGNTIYF. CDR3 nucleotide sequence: TGTGCCAGCAGTTTAGGTGGGCCTGGAAACACCATATATTTT.